This TCR beta chain was captured by sequencing in a study of blood T cell repertoires in COVID-19. Study-wide context: The United States, Italy and Spain provided the acute and convalescent COVID-19 samples. Sources were T cells, B-cell-depleted T cells, or PBMCs; the material itself was cDNA or gDNA.

Grouping used clinical history reported by participants in a survey and questionnaire. Study processing details: By means of reference gene primer amplification, nucleated cell counts were estimated. Profiled with immunoSEQ multiplex PCR; TCRdb holds only in-frame clones, not every one. The V and J calls and clone size come from that table; D and trimming were worked out from the DNA. The sample lists over 200,000 clones; more than 75% were seen once. The CDR3 is made up of 13 amino acids. Trimming shortened V by 0 bases and J by 7 bases, and 9 bases separated the two germline ends. In germline, CDR1 is MGHRA, CDR2 YSYEKL.

This sequence was found in a man younger than 35 who had recovered from COVID-19. Material: PBMCs or T cells enriched from blood (not recorded which). This chain connects TRBV4-1 to TRBJ1-1; the D is unclear. The CDR3 bases are TGCGCCAGCAGCCAAGACGAGGGATATGAAGCTTTCTTT. Protein product: CASSQDEGYEAFF.